This T cell receptor beta chain emerged from a study of T-cell reconstitution after alpha-beta-depleted transplantation in children. The junction had 8 bases not matched to a gene; V was cut back by 2 bases and J by 7 bases. The CDR3 extends over 14 amino acids. Germline CDR1 DFQATT, CDR2 SNEGSKA (reference sequence). It was with unique molecular identifiers that the TCRbeta library was prepared. MiXCR, run by TCRdb on the PCR reads, gives a single entry per CDR3 protein. The sample consists of roughly 500,000 distinct CDR3 sequences, approximately 29% of them appearing once. Specimen: PBMCs from the stem cell graft donor, collected from the stem cell graft. The sequence was collected from a human donor who donated a stem cell graft to a child with aplastic anemia. V is TRBV20-1 and J is TRBJ1-2, with 9 bases identical to TRBD1. The CDR3 is CSARLPTGGFGYTF. DNA for the CDR3: TGCAGTGCTAGACTTCCAACAGGGGGCTTTGGCTACACCTTC.